This T cell receptor beta chain stems from a study of T cell responses to AZD1222 COVID-19 vaccine. This table comes from immunoSEQ multiplex PCR, and its TCRdb copy is limited to in-frame clones, with some not included. The repertoire holds 100,000 to 150,000 clones, with 80% to 90% as singletons. This CDR3 has 13 residues. Per germline, CDR1 SGHNT and CDR2 YYREEE (reference sequence). Trimming left V 0 bases short and J 3 bases short, with 6 bases between. This chain uses TRBV5-4 with TRBJ1-1; unclear D gene. The sample in question was peripheral blood, obtained on day 0 of AZD1222 vaccination. The receptor's source is an adult in good health. Here the CDR3 DNA reads TGTGCCAGCAGCTTGGAGTCGTACACTGAAGCTTTCTTT. Translating it yields CASSLESYTEAFF.